Following are 5 T cell receptor beta chains from one sample sequenced in a study of Ad26.COV2.S vaccination and SARS-CoV-2 variants. Treatment in this sample: some 20 received Ad26.COV2.S at low or high dose, single or two shots; 5 received placebo; per-sample allocation not given. Material that was analyzed had been drawn on day 63 after the first vaccine or placebo injection. TCRdb keeps only in-frame clones here, not all; method: immunoSEQ multiplex PCR. The sample lists about 250,000 clones; 70% to 90% were seen once. The input for sequencing was peripheral blood, taken in a trial of Ad26.COV2.S vaccine versus placebo. All receptors come from a person between 18 and 59 years old who received the Ad26.COV2.S COVID-19 vaccine or a placebo.

The CDR3 DNA reads TGTGCCAGCAGCCAACTTACCCCTGGACTAGCGAGCACAGATACGCAGTATTTT. It translates to CASSQLTPGLASTDTQYF. The gene calls are TRBV3-1 (or the pseudogene TRBV3-2) and TRBJ2-3; 9 positions match TRBD2. The CDR3 is 18 residues long. CDR1 is LGHDT and CDR2 is YNNKEL in the germline V gene (reference sequence). V lost 2 bases and J lost 0; bases outside the gene matches: 9.

The chain employs TRBV27 and TRBJ2-1; perhaps TRBD2 as D (6 bases). The V gene lost 8 bases and the J gene lost 6 bases, with 23 bases spanning the gap. The germline V gene encodes CDR1 MNHEY and CDR2 SMNVEV (reference sequence). The length of the CDR3 is 16 residues. The CDR3 DNA is TGTGCCAGCTCACCCTACGGGAGCGCTAGTGTCAATGAGCAGTTCTTC. Protein sequence: CASSPYGSASVNEQFF.

CDR3 amino acids: CASSLTGDTQYF. As DNA, the CDR3 is TGTGCCAGCAGCTTAACAGGGGATACGCAGTATTTT. The rearrangement uses TRBV7-9 and TRBJ2-3; tentatively, D is TRBD1 (6 bases). This CDR3 comprises 12 residues. Per germline, CDR1 SEHNR and CDR2 FQNEAQ (reference sequence). V lost 2 bases, J lost 6 bases, and 6 bases lay in between.

The chain employs TRBV27 and TRBJ1-1, with D possibly TRBD1 on 5 matching bases. Per germline, CDR1 MNHEY and CDR2 SMNVEV (reference sequence). The CDR3 has 13 amino acids. V was pared by 3 bases and J by 5 bases, with 10 bases between. In nucleotides, the CDR3 is TGTGCCAGCAGTTTCCGGGACTCAACTGAAGCTTTCTTT. Translated, it gives CASSFRDSTEAFF.

This chain links TRBV6-5 with TRBJ1-3; 7 bases map to TRBD1. This CDR3 is built from 14 residues. Germline lookup yields CDR1 MNHEY and CDR2 SVGAGI. The ends lost 6 bases at V and 5 bases at J; junction bases unmatched: 7. The CDR3 loop reads CASSTRGLRNTIYF. CDR3 bases: TGTGCCAGCAGCACAAGGGGGCTGAGAAACACCATATATTTT.